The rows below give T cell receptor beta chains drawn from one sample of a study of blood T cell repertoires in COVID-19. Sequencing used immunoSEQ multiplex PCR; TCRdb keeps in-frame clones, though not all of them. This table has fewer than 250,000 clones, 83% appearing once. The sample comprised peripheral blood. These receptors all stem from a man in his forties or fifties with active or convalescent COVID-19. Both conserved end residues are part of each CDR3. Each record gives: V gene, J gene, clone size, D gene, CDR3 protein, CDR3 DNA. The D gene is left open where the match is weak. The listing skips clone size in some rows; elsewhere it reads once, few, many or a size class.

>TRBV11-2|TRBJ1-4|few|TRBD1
CASSFGTGMGEKLFF
TGTGCCAGCAGCTTTGGGACAGGGATGGGAGAAAAACTGTTTTTT
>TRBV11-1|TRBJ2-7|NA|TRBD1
CASSLEGGLAYEQYF
TGTGCCAGCAGCCTAGAAGGGGGCTTAGCCTACGAGCAGTACTTC
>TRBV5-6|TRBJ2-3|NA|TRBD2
CASNQGLAGTDTQYF
TGTGCCAGCAACCAGGGGCTAGCGGGAACAGATACGCAGTATTTT
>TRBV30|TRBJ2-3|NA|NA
CAWSVPPADTQYF
TGTGCCTGGAGTGTACCCCCGGCAGATACGCAGTATTTT
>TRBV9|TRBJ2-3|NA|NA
CASSVAPGTDTQYF
TGTGCCAGCAGCGTAGCTCCGGGCACAGATACGCAGTATTTT
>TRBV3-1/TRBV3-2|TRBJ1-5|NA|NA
CASSRSGRGQPQHF
TGTGCCAGCAGCCGATCTGGGCGGGGTCAGCCCCAGCATTTT
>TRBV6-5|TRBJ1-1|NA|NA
CASSYTSSPEAFF
TGTGCCAGCAGTTACACTAGCAGTCCTGAAGCTTTCTTT
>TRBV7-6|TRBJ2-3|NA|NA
CASSLGWGELGTSTDTQYF
TGTGCCAGCAGCTTAGGGTGGGGAGAGCTGGGGACTAGCACAGATACGCAGTATTTT
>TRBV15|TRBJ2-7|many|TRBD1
CATSREAGGYEQYF
TGTGCCACCAGCAGAGAGGCAGGGGGCTACGAGCAGTACTTC
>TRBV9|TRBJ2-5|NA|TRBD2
CASSVETSGAETQYF
TGTGCCAGCAGCGTAGAGACTAGCGGGGCGGAGACCCAGTACTTC
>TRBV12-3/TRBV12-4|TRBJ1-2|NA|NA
CASSSLLGFGYTF
TGTGCCAGCAGTTCCCTACTAGGGTTTGGCTACACCTTC
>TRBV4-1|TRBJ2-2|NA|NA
CASSQRGRGLYANTGELFF
TGCGCCAGCAGCCAACGGGGGCGGGGGTTATACGCGAACACCGGGGAGCTGTTTTTT
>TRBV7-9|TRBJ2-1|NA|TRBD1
CASSSGTGGYNEQFF
TGTGCCAGCAGCTCCGGGACAGGGGGCTACAATGAGCAGTTCTTC
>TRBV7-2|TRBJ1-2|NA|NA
CASSFTGGVGYTF
TGTGCCAGCAGCTTCACGGGAGGTGTTGGCTACACCTTC
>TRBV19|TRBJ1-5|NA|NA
CASSIAPIQDNSNQPQHF
TGTGCCAGTAGTATAGCTCCTATACAGGACAATAGCAATCAGCCCCAGCATTTT
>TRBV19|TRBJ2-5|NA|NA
CASSMLSGPQPETQYF
TGTGCCAGTAGTATGCTGTCAGGGCCGCAGCCGGAGACCCAGTACTTC
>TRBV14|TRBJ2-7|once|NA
CASSPGMGLSYEQYF
TGTGCCAGCAGCCCAGGGATGGGACTTTCCTACGAGCAGTACTTC
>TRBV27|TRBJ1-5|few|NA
CASSLYEGVGQPQHF
TGTGCCAGCAGTTTATATGAGGGGGTTGGTCAGCCCCAGCATTTT
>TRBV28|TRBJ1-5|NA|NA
CASSSGVVQPQHF
TGTGCCAGCAGTTCAGGGGTGGTTCAGCCCCAGCATTTT
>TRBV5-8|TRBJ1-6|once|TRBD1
CASTWTGFGSWGNSPLHF
TGTGCCAGCACTTGGACAGGTTTCGGGTCGTGGGGTAATTCACCCCTCCACTTT
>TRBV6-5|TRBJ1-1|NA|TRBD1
CASSYLTGGEAFF
TGTGCCAGCAGTTACTTGACAGGGGGCGAAGCTTTCTTT
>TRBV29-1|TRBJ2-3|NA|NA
CSVSHGAGIGGTQYF
TGCAGCGTTTCCCATGGGGCAGGGATCGGCGGTACGCAGTATTTT
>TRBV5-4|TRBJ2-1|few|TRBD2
CASSLLAGGINNEQFF
TGTGCCAGCAGCTTACTAGCGGGGGGGATTAACAATGAGCAGTTCTTC
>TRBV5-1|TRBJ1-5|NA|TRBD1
CASSPGQGAQPQHF
TGCGCCAGCAGCCCGGGACAGGGCGCTCAGCCCCAGCATTTT
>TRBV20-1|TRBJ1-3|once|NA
CSASNRGGGNTIYF
TGCAGTGCTAGTAATCGGGGAGGCGGTAACACCATATATTTT
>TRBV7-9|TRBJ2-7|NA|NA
CASSSNRVWEQYF
TGTGCCAGCAGCTCAAACAGGGTCTGGGAGCAGTACTTC
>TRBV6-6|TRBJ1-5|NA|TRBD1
CASRETGAGNQPQHF
TGTGCCAGCAGGGAGACAGGGGCTGGCAATCAGCCCCAGCATTTT
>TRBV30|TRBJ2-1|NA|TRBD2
CAWSGVAGVGGYNEQFF
TGTGCCTGGAGCGGCGTTGCGGGGGTCGGGGGCTACAATGAGCAGTTCTTC
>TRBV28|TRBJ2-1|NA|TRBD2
CASSHVAGGRYEQFF
TGTGCCAGCAGTCATGTAGCGGGGGGGCGGTATGAGCAGTTCTTC
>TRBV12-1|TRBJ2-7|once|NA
CASSFHYEQYF
TGTGCCAGCAGCTTCCATTACGAGCAGTACTTC
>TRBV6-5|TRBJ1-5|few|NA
CASSSGASNQPQHF
TGTGCCAGCAGTTCGGGTGCTAGCAATCAGCCCCAGCATTTT
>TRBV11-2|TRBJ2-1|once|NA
CASSYGGNEQFF
TGTGCCAGCAGCTACGGAGGCAATGAGCAGTTCTTC
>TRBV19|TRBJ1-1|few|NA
CASDLGGLTEAFF
TGTGCCAGCGACCTCGGGGGGCTCACTGAAGCTTTCTTT
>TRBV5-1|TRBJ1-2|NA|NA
CASSLDRQNYGYTF
TGCGCCAGCAGCTTGGACAGGCAAAACTATGGCTACACCTTC
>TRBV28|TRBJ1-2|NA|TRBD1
CASRILGGGSWGYTF
TGTGCCAGCAGGATCCTCGGAGGGGGCAGCTGGGGCTACACCTTC
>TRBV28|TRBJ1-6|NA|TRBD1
CASGPGQGRSPLHF
TGTGCCAGCGGCCCCGGACAGGGACGCTCACCCCTCCACTTT
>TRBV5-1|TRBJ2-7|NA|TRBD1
CASSLTGGKHYEQYF
TGCGCCAGCAGCTTGACAGGGGGCAAACACTACGAGCAGTACTTC
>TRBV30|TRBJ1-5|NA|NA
CAWSVASNQPQHF
TGTGCCTGGAGTGTAGCAAGCAATCAGCCCCAGCATTTT
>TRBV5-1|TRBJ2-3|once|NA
CASSGQGSTDTQYF
TGCGCCAGCAGCGGGCAGGGTAGCACAGATACGCAGTATTTT
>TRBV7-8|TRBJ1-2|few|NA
CASSRERGSNGYTF
TGTGCCAGCAGCCGAGAAAGGGGTTCCAATGGCTACACCTTC
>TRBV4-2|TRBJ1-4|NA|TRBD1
CASGVPGQGFEKLFF
TGTGCCAGTGGCGTCCCGGGACAGGGGTTTGAAAAACTGTTTTTT
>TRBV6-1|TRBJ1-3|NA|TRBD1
CASSDRTGTGNTIYF
TGTGCCAGCAGTGACCGGACAGGGACTGGAAACACCATATATTTT
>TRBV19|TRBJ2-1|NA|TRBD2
CASSKIAAGHGNEQFF
TGTGCCAGTAGTAAAATAGCAGCGGGGCATGGGAATGAGCAGTTCTTC
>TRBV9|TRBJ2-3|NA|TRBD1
CASSVGDREADTQYF
TGTGCCAGCAGCGTAGGGGACAGGGAAGCAGATACGCAGTATTTT
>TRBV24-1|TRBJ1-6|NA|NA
CATQQGARSSPLHF
TGTGCCACTCAACAGGGAGCTAGGAGTTCACCCCTCCACTTT
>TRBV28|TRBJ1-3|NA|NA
CASSSTQGTSGNTIYF
TGTGCCAGCAGTTCTACACAGGGAACCTCTGGAAACACCATATATTTT
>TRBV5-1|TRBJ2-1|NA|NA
CASSRTGLTSYNEQFF
TGCGCCAGCAGCCGGACGGGACTGACCTCCTACAATGAGCAGTTCTTC